One sample yielded the 24 T cell receptor beta chains listed below, sequenced in a study of blood T cell repertoires in COVID-19. The protocol was immunoSEQ multiplex PCR, while the TCRdb copy is restricted to in-frame clones and leaves out a portion. In the table there are 120,000 or so clones, about 83% of which are singletons. Sequencing input: peripheral blood. Receptor source: an older man with active or convalescent COVID-19.

This chain connects TRBV9 to TRBJ2-2; 10 nucleotides agree with TRBD1. Germline V lookup: CDR1 SGDLS, CDR2 YYNGEE. V shed 3 bases, J shed 0 bases, and the junction held 11 bases outside the gene matches. CDR3 length equals 19 residues. The CDR3 DNA follows: TGTGCCAGCAGCGCTCGACAGGGGGCTATAATTCCGAACACCGGGGAGCTGTTTTTT. Protein sequence: CASSARQGAIIPNTGELFF. Drawing the rest from reference TRBV9 and TRBJ2-2, the complete variable domain is DSGVTQTPKHLITATGQRVTLRCSPRSGDLSVYWYQQSLDQGLQFLIQYYNGEERAKGNILERFSAQQFPDLHSELNLSSLELGDSALYFCASSARQGAIIPNTGELFFGEGSRLTVL.

J is TRBJ1-4 and V is TRBV6-5; 9 bases map to TRBD1. J lost 8 bases, V lost 8 bases, and 3 bases had no gene match. The CDR3 is 12 residues long. Germline CDR1 and CDR2: MNHEY and SVGAGI. CDR3 sequence: CASGDREEKLFF. In nucleotides, the CDR3 is TGTGCCAGCGGGGACAGGGAGGAAAAACTGTTTTTT.

V usage is TRBV28 and J usage is TRBJ1-1; unclear D gene. The CDR3 totals 14 residues. Trimming pared 1 base from V and 2 bases from J, leaving 8 bases between. Germline V lookup: CDR1 MDHEN, CDR2 SYDVKM. The CDR3 region has the DNA TGTGCCAGCAGTTTATATCGGAGAAACACTGAAGCTTTCTTT. Translating gives CASSLYRRNTEAFF.

The chain employs TRBV6-1 and TRBJ1-4; weak D call: TRBD1 (5 bases). With 3 bases removed from V and 0 bases from J, the gap between germline ends came to 20 bases. This CDR3 is 19 amino acids long. CDR1 and CDR2 (germline): MNHNS, SASEGT. DNA of the CDR3: TGTGCCAGCAGTGAGTTCGTATTCGGCAGGGCGGCAACTAATGAAAAACTGTTTTTT. This gives the protein CASSEFVFGRAATNEKLFF.

The J gene is TRBJ1-3, the V gene TRBV19; no clear D. Trimming took 4 bases from V and 2 from J, leaving 15 bases between them. CDR1 LNHDA and CDR2 SQIVND come from the germline V gene (reference sequence). This CDR3 is 16 amino acids long. This CDR3 is CASSSRSGGPGNTIYF. The CDR3 DNA follows: TGTGCCAGTAGTAGCCGAAGTGGTGGCCCTGGAAACACCATATATTTT.

This chain joins TRBV5-4 and TRBJ2-1, with 7 nucleotides matching TRBD2. This CDR3 is 13 amino acids long. The V gene's germline CDR1 is SGHNT and CDR2 YYREEE (reference sequence). V dropped 4 bases and J dropped 13; count of bases not matched to a gene: 11. CDR3 DNA: TGTGCCAGCAGCCTGAGCGGGACGGGGATCCAGTTCTTC. Its translation is CASSLSGTGIQFF.

The chain recombines TRBV19 with TRBJ2-3, with D hard to call. V was trimmed by 4 bases and J by 4 bases, leaving 6 bases between them. The CDR3 length is 12 residues. Per the germline V gene, CDR1 is LNHDA and CDR2 is SQIVND (reference sequence). The DNA for the CDR3 is TGTGCCAGTAGTACTAGTGCAGATACGCAGTATTTT. This codes for CASSTSADTQYF.

A word on this clone: This sample includes further DNA sequences coding for the same CDR3. The rearrangement joins TRBV19 to TRBJ2-3; D is ambiguous. The V end lost 4 bases, the J end lost 1 base, and 6 bases lay between the germline ends. The V gene's germline CDR1 is LNHDA and CDR2 SQIVND (reference sequence). There are 13 residues in the CDR3. The CDR3 DNA reads TGTGCCAGTAGTAGCCCGGGCACAGATACGCAGTATTTT. Its protein product is CASSSPGTDTQYF.

The V and J genes are TRBV6-6 and TRBJ2-7; a weak D match, TRBD1 (5 bases). Germline V gene sequence: CDR1 MNHNY, CDR2 SVGAGI (reference sequence). Trimming removed 4 bases at V and 3 bases at J, with 10 bases between. The CDR3 contains 13 residues. CDR3 amino acids: CASSFLQGYEQYF. The CDR3 region has the DNA TGTGCCAGCAGTTTCCTTCAGGGCTACGAGCAGTACTTC.

This clone appeared a few times. The rearrangement links TRBV18 to TRBJ2-7, with 7 bases aligning to TRBD1. V was clipped by 6 bases and J by 2 bases; unmatched bases: 10. This CDR3 has 15 amino acids. CDR1 and CDR2 (germline): KGHSH, LQKENI. The CDR3 loop reads CASSSTGLAAYEQYF. CDR3 coding DNA: TGTGCCAGCTCGTCGACAGGGTTGGCGGCCTACGAGCAGTACTTC.

The chain carries TRBV7-6 and TRBJ2-5; D unresolved. Trimming pared 5 bases from V and 5 bases from J, leaving 12 bases between. The CDR3 runs to 13 residues. Germline CDR1 and CDR2: SGHVS and FNYEAQ. DNA of the CDR3: TGTGCCAGCAGCCCTACTGTCCGGGAGACCCAGTACTTC. This codes for CASSPTVRETQYF.

The V and J genes are TRBV27 and TRBJ2-5, with 10 bases that match TRBD2. The CDR3 contains 14 residues. Trimming removed 6 bases from V and 5 bases from J; junction bases left unmatched: 6. Germline loops: CDR1 MNHEY, CDR2 SMNVEV (reference sequence). The CDR3 region has the DNA TGTGCCAGCAGGCTAGCGGGGGAGTGGGAGACCCAGTACTTC. It is translated as CASRLAGEWETQYF.

The rearrangement uses TRBV7-8 and TRBJ1-2; 10 nucleotides agree with TRBD1. Per germline, CDR1 SGHVS and CDR2 FQNEAQ. Trimming cost V 2 bases and J 4 bases; bases outside gene matches: 4. The CDR3 runs to 15 residues. The CDR3 region has the DNA TGTGCCAGCAGCTTAATGGGACAGGGGTTCTATGGCTACACCTTC. It encodes CASSLMGQGFYGYTF.

The chain couples TRBV18 to TRBJ2-5, with D perhaps TRBD1 (5 bases). Trimming left V 3 bases short and J 3 bases short, with 14 bases between. The CDR3 spans 15 residues. Germline loops: CDR1 KGHSH, CDR2 LQKENI. CDR3 sequence: CASSPRVGVEETQYF. CDR3 nucleotide sequence: TGTGCCAGCTCACCTAGAGTAGGGGTTGAAGAGACCCAGTACTTC. The entire variable domain, with the rest obtained from reference TRBV18 and TRBJ2-5, is as follows: NAGVMQNPRHLVRRRGQEARLRCSPMKGHSHVYWYRQLPEEGLKFMVYLQKENIIDESGMPKERFSAEFPKEGPSILRIQQVVRGDSAAYFCASSPRVGVEETQYFGPGTRLLVL.

The chain is built from TRBV4-3 and TRBJ1-6; unclear D gene. Per germline, CDR1 LGHNA and CDR2 YSLEER. The germline V and J ends were trimmed by 0 bases and 10 bases, with 16 bases remaining between them. This CDR3 has 16 amino acids. CDR3 protein: CASSQDRGVIGSPLHF. The CDR3 DNA reads as TGCGCCAGCAGCCAAGATCGGGGTGTAATCGGATCACCCCTCCACTTT.

The rearrangement links TRBV10-3 to TRBJ2-7; D gene ambiguous. Trimming cost V 0 bases and J 2 bases, with 14 bases left between them. This CDR3 comprises 16 residues. Germline CDR1 and CDR2: ENHRY and SYGVKD. The CDR3 region has the DNA TGTGCCATCAGTGAGTCGATGGCAGGTCTAACCTACGAGCAGTACTTC. This translates into CAISESMAGLTYEQYF.

The chain recombines TRBV11-2 with TRBJ2-7; a weak D match, TRBD1 (6 bases). The germline CDR1 and CDR2 sequences are SGHAT and FQNNGV. Trimming cost V 5 bases and J 3 bases, with 8 bases left between them. CDR3 length: 12 amino acids. CDR3 sequence reads: CASSRGGYEQYF. In DNA form, the CDR3 reads TGTGCCAGCAGCCGAGGGGGCTACGAGCAGTACTTC.

This chain uses TRBV2 with TRBJ1-1; D unresolved. The CDR3 loop spans 15 amino acids. Germline assignment: CDR1 SNHLY and CDR2 FYNNEI. V was cut by 6 bases and J by 11 bases, with 25 bases left in between. Here the CDR3 reads CASRPTKDPPSEAFF. The CDR3 nucleotides are TGTGCCAGCAGACCGACTAAGGATCCTCCGTCGGAGGCTTTCTTT. Supplemented by reference TRBV2 and TRBJ1-1, the full variable domain reads EPEVTQTPSHQVTQMGQEVILRCVPISNHLYFYWYRQILGQKVEFLVSFYNNEISEKSEIFDDQFSVERPDGSNFTLKIRSTKLEDSAMYFCASRPTKDPPSEAFFGQGTRLTVV.

The sample holds a few counts of this clone. The chain combines TRBV10-3 with TRBJ1-1, with D possibly being TRBD1 (6 bases). CDR1 is ENHRY and CDR2 is SYGVKD in the germline V gene. The CDR3 length is 15 residues. V was clipped by 6 bases and J by 1 base, with 15 bases between them. CDR3 in amino acids: CAISPSGAPNTEAFF. The CDR3 coding sequence is TGTGCCATCAGCCCGTCAGGGGCCCCGAACACTGAAGCTTTCTTT.

The chain joins TRBV27 to TRBJ1-1; no reliable D call. V was pared by 4 bases and J by 0 bases, with 18 bases between. Germline V gives CDR1 MNHEY, CDR2 SMNVEV (reference sequence). The CDR3 consists of 17 residues. The CDR3 loop reads CASSYARPGGMNTEAFF. Here the CDR3 DNA reads TGTGCCAGCAGTTACGCCCGGCCAGGAGGAATGAACACTGAAGCTTTCTTT.

The chain joins TRBV27 to TRBJ1-2; TRBD1 is a possible D gene (6 bases). V gave up 8 bases and J gave up 6 bases, with 13 bases separating them. CDR1 and CDR2 (germline): MNHEY, SMNVEV (reference sequence). This CDR3 has 12 residues. The CDR3 region is CASAPAGDGYTF. CDR3 DNA: TGTGCCAGCGCTCCCGCAGGGGATGGCTACACCTTC.

The chain couples TRBV3-1 (or the pseudogene TRBV3-2) to TRBJ1-2, with D maybe TRBD1 (6 bases). CDR1 is LGHDT, CDR2 YNNKEL, per germline (reference sequence). CDR3 length: 15 residues. Trimming pared 5 bases from V and 4 bases from J, leaving 17 bases between. CDR3 coding DNA: TGTGCCAGCAGCTCCCGCGGACAGTTGGTCTATGGCTACACCTTC. The encoded protein is CASSSRGQLVYGYTF.

The V and J genes are TRBV6-1 and TRBJ2-3; possible D gene TRBD2, 6 bases. V was cut by 2 bases and J by 1 base, with 10 bases left in between. CDR3 length equals 15 residues. The germline CDR1 and CDR2 sequences are MNHNS and SASEGT. CDR3 coding DNA: TGTGCCAGCAGTGAATGGGGGGTGGGCACAGATACGCAGTATTTT. Its translation is CASSEWGVGTDTQYF.

The chain combines TRBV29-1 with TRBJ1-1, with D perhaps matching TRBD1 (5 bases). This CDR3 comprises 14 residues. Deletions cut 2 bases from V and 4 bases from J, with 14 bases between. Germline assignment: CDR1 SQVTM and CDR2 ANQGSEA. CDR3 residues: CSVERDMGGTEAFF. CDR3 DNA sequence: TGCAGCGTTGAAAGAGACATGGGGGGCACTGAAGCTTTCTTT.